This T cell receptor beta chain is from a study of Graves' ophthalmopathy and Graves' hyperthyroidism. Study information: Blood was drawn at initial diagnosis, before any treatment.

As to this clonotype: Its antigen remains unknown.

V lost 2 bases and J lost 7; bases outside the gene matches: 4. The CDR3 covers 13 residues. Overall study findings and caveats: Appearing in blood as well were most expanded thyroid clonotypes above 0.001 frequency.

TCR beta CDR3 regions were amplified from RNA transcripts. Following a first-round RT-PCR that used HTBI primers, a second-round multiplex PCR was carried out. MiXCR, run by TCRdb on the multiplex PCR reads, gives a single entry per CDR3 protein. The sample shows about 210,000 distinct CDR3 sequences, around 28% of them seen only once. This clonotype originated in a man aged 45-65 years with Graves' ophthalmopathy. The material sequenced was peripheral blood. The gene calls are TRBV12-3 or TRBV12-4 and TRBJ1-2, with 7 bases aligning to TRBD1. CDR3 residues: CASSLNRGSGYTF. CDR3 DNA: TGTGCCAGCAGTTTAAACAGGGGATCTGGCTACACCTTC.